The clone carrying this T cell receptor (beta chain) showed up just once. As yet, its antigen is unknown. Ipilimumab-mediated CTLA-4 blockade plus focal radiation was given to patients having chemo-refractory metastatic non-small-cell lung cancer. The data are from a study of radiotherapy plus CTLA-4 blockade in lung cancer. Data came from immunoSEQ multiplex PCR; TCRdb stores just in-frame clones and leaves some out. The top ten hold about 2% of the sample, which has 70,000 to 100,000 clones, around 88% seen once. Germline lookup yields CDR1 SGHTA and CDR2 FQGNSA. V gave up 5 bases and J gave up 6 bases; unmatched junction bases: 12. This CDR3 region has 18 residues. Study-wide points: Per reports, early blood T cell clone dynamics, plus interferon-beta, forecast response most strongly. Blood saw expansion of tumor-derived TCR clones after radiotherapy plus ipilimumab.

This receptor was taken from a human donor with non-small cell lung cancer who had a partial response to radiotherapy plus ipilimumab. The rearrangement uses TRBV7-2 and TRBJ2-1; 14 bases agree with TRBD2. This specimen was peripheral blood, taken from a patient treated with radiotherapy plus ipilimumab. The CDR3 DNA follows: TGTGCCAGCAGCCGAACAGACATGGGACTAGCGGGAGCCAATGAGCAGTTCTTC. Amino acid sequence: CASSRTDMGLAGANEQFF. Full variable domain (rest looked up from reference TRBV7-2 and TRBJ2-1): GAGVSQSPSNKVTEKGKDVELRCDPISGHTALYWYRQSLGQGLEFLIYFQGNSAPDKSGLPSDRFSAERTGGSVSTLTIQRTQQEDSAVYLCASSRTDMGLAGANEQFFGPGTRLTVL.